The 25 T cell receptor beta chains below all came from one sample that was sequenced in a study of T cell responses to AZD1222 COVID-19 vaccine. The assay was immunoSEQ multiplex PCR, and TCRdb's table has in-frame clones only and misses some. The table records fewer than 150,000 clones, about 93% of them present only once. This specimen consisted of peripheral blood, obtained 28 days after the second AZD1222 dose. The origin of the receptors is an adult who received the AZD1222 COVID-19 vaccine.

The chain has TRBV19 and TRBJ1-2, with D possibly being TRBD1 (5 bases). The CDR3 loop spans 14 amino acids. Germline lookup yields CDR1 LNHDA and CDR2 SQIVND (reference sequence). V was clipped by 0 bases and J by 12 bases, with 17 bases between them. The CDR3 reads CASSIERDGSPHTF. DNA of the CDR3: TGTGCCAGTAGTATAGAGCGGGACGGATCCCCTCACACCTTC.

The chain combines TRBV6-2 or TRBV6-3 with TRBJ2-1; weak D call: TRBD2 (5 bases). Germline V gene data show CDR1 as MNHEY and CDR2 as SVGEGT. This CDR3 is built from 14 residues. Trimming shortened V by 4 bases and J by 8 bases, and 15 bases separated the two germline ends. The CDR3 nucleotides are TGTGCCAGCAGTTTGGACGGGGTCCGCGATGAGCAGTTCTTC. Residues: CASSLDGVRDEQFF.

V usage is TRBV11-3 and J usage is TRBJ2-1, with D perhaps matching TRBD2 (5 bases). Germline values: CDR1 SGHNT, CDR2 YENEEA. The CDR3 is 16 residues long. Trimming shortened V by 4 bases and J by 4 bases, and 17 bases separated the two germline ends. As DNA, the CDR3 is TGTGCCAGCAGCTACCTCCCGGGAACCGGGTACAATGAGCAGTTCTTC. Translation: CASSYLPGTGYNEQFF.

The chain joins TRBV3-1 (or the pseudogene TRBV3-2) to TRBJ2-7, with 7 bases aligning to TRBD1. CDR3 length equals 17 residues. Germline V CDR1 and CDR2: LGHDT, YNNKEL (reference sequence). Germline trimming cut 4 bases from V and 1 base from J; bases unmatched to any gene: 13. This CDR3 reads CASSPPSTGQGSYEQYF. The CDR3 nucleotides are TGTGCCAGCAGCCCCCCGTCGACAGGGCAAGGTTCCTACGAGCAGTACTTC.

The chain uses TRBV28 and TRBJ1-1; 9 nucleotides align to TRBD1. The J segment lost 4 bases and the V segment lost 5 bases, leaving 8 bases of the junction unmatched. The germline gives CDR1 MDHEN, CDR2 SYDVKM. The CDR3 totals 15 residues. The CDR3 reads CASSPNRGRSTEAFF. The DNA of the CDR3 is TGTGCCAGCAGTCCCAACAGGGGGCGGTCCACTGAAGCTTTCTTT.

The sample holds a few counts of this clone. This chain uses TRBV19 with TRBJ2-1; D is undetermined. The germline V and J ends were trimmed by 1 base and 4 bases, with 8 bases remaining between them. Germline V gives CDR1 LNHDA, CDR2 SQIVND (reference sequence). This CDR3 is 14 amino acids long. The CDR3 loop is CASSIGGFYNEQFF. CDR3 DNA: TGTGCCAGTAGTATAGGTGGGTTTTACAATGAGCAGTTCTTC.

The chain links TRBV20-1 to TRBJ1-4; D is possibly TRBD1 (5 bases). CDR1 and CDR2 from the germline V gene are DFQATT and SNEGSKA (reference sequence). The length of the CDR3 is 15 residues. Trimming took 3 bases from V and 5 from J, leaving 16 bases between them. CDR3 loop: CSASRPGLTNEKLFF. In DNA form, the CDR3 reads TGCAGTGCTAGTCGACCGGGACTGACAAATGAAAAACTGTTTTTT.

The chain links TRBV6-2 or TRBV6-3 to TRBJ1-1; D is possibly TRBD1 (5 bases). CDR3 length equals 14 residues. Trimming took off 1 base at V and 6 bases at J, with 12 bases between the two ends. Germline V gives CDR1 MNHEY, CDR2 SVGEGT. For the CDR3, the DNA is TGTGCCAGCAGTTACTTTCAGGGTTCAGCTGAAGCTTTCTTT. This encodes CASSYFQGSAEAFF.

This clone was detected once. The chain uses TRBV7-2 and TRBJ1-1; D gene ambiguous. The CDR3 is 16 residues long. Trimming took 5 bases from V and 2 from J, leaving 18 bases between them. Germline lookup yields CDR1 SGHTA and CDR2 FQGNSA. This chain's CDR3 is CASSPLSADRNTEAFF. The CDR3 DNA sequence: TGTGCCAGCAGCCCGCTTTCGGCAGACCGAAACACTGAAGCTTTCTTT.

The chain couples TRBV19 to TRBJ2-7; D is perhaps TRBD2 (5 bases). This CDR3 is built from 15 residues. Germline V lookup: CDR1 LNHDA, CDR2 SQIVND (reference sequence). Trimming shortened V by 5 bases and J by 0 bases, and 14 bases separated the two germline ends. Written as DNA, the CDR3 is TGTGCCAGTAGTCTCTTCGGACTGAGCTCCTACGAGCAGTACTTC. Protein: CASSLFGLSSYEQYF.

CDR3 amino acids: CASQDRSNQPQHF. CDR3 sequence (DNA): TGTGCCAGTCAAGACAGGAGCAATCAGCCCCAGCATTTT. This rearrangement joins TRBV19 to TRBJ1-5; a weak D match, TRBD1 (6 bases). V lost 8 bases, J lost 1 base, and 9 bases lay in between. Germline V gene data show CDR1 as LNHDA and CDR2 as SQIVND (reference sequence). The CDR3 runs 13 residues.

In this sample, this clone turned up a few times. The chain uses TRBV24-1 and TRBJ2-6; D remains ambiguous. CDR3 size: 17 residues. Germline-derived CDR1 and CDR2 are KGHDR and SFDVKD. V was trimmed by 7 bases and J by 2 bases, leaving 17 bases between them. The CDR3 loop reads CATSPTPGSAGANVLTF. The CDR3 DNA is TGTGCCACCAGCCCGACGCCCGGTTCGGCTGGGGCCAACGTCCTGACTTTC.

The rearrangement links TRBV5-4 to TRBJ2-7; 8 positions match TRBD2. This CDR3 is built from 15 residues. Trimming at V came to 4 bases and at J to 3 bases, leaving 9 bases not matched to a gene. Germline V CDR1 and CDR2: SGHNT, YYREEE (reference sequence). The DNA of the CDR3 is TGTGCCAGCAGCGCGGACGGGAGGGGTGACTACGAGCAGTACTTC. It translates to CASSADGRGDYEQYF.

V and J are TRBV7-9 and TRBJ2-1; TRBD1 matches at 9 bases. CDR1 is SEHNR, CDR2 FQNEAQ, per germline (reference sequence). This CDR3 is 15 amino acids long. V was clipped by 4 bases and J by 4 bases; unmatched bases: 5. The CDR3 bases are TGTGCCAGCAGCTCCACAGGGGGCGAGTACAATGAGCAGTTCTTC. This gives the protein CASSSTGGEYNEQFF.

The rearrangement uses TRBV5-1 and TRBJ2-5, with TRBD2 as a possible D gene (6 bases). V dropped 6 bases and J dropped 6 bases, with 12 bases sitting between them. This CDR3 comprises 12 residues. Germline V gives CDR1 SGHRS, CDR2 YFSETQ. This chain's CDR3 is CASTLEGKTQYF. Written as DNA, the CDR3 is TGCGCCAGCACCCTGGAGGGAAAGACCCAGTACTTC. The whole variable domain, filled in from reference TRBV5-1 and TRBJ2-5, reads KAGVTQTPRYLIKTRGQQVTLSCSPISGHRSVSWYQQTPGQGLQFLFEYFSETQRNKGNFPGRFSGRQFSNSRSEMNVSTLELGDSALYLCASTLEGKTQYFGPGTRLLVL.

In this sample, this clone turned up once. The chain recombines TRBV5-1 with TRBJ2-4; tentative D call: TRBD2 (6 bases). The germline V and J ends were trimmed by 0 bases and 8 bases, with 15 bases remaining between them. Germline V gene lookup returns CDR1 SGHRS and CDR2 YFSETQ. The CDR3 length is 15 residues. CDR3 DNA sequence: TGCGCCAGCAGCTTGGCAGGAGGGCCAATGGACATTCAGTACTTC. This gives the protein CASSLAGGPMDIQYF.

The CDR3 bases are TGTGCCAGCAGCTCCGGGACAGGGGAGCGGGAGCTGTTTTTT. This gives the protein CASSSGTGERELFF. This sequence joins TRBV7-3 and TRBJ2-2, with TRBD1 identical over 10 bases. This CDR3 has 14 residues. V shed 4 bases, J shed 9 bases, and the junction held 5 bases outside the gene matches. The V gene's germline CDR1 is SGHTA and CDR2 FQGTGA.

The chain recombines TRBV29-1 with TRBJ1-2; D might be TRBD1 (5 bases). This CDR3 has 11 amino acids. Trimming took off 6 bases at V and 5 bases at J, with 10 bases between the two ends. The germline V gene has CDR1 SQVTM and CDR2 ANQGSEA. The CDR3 nucleotides read TGCAGCGTCTGGGGCGGTTATGGCTACACCTTC. Its translation: CSVWGGYGYTF.

The chain is built from TRBV6-5 and TRBJ1-1, with 7 bases identical to TRBD1. Looked up from germline, CDR1 is MNHEY and CDR2 is SVGAGI. This CDR3 has 14 residues. The CDR3 reads CVTSSGGQDTEAFF. Written as DNA, the CDR3 is TGTGTCACATCGTCAGGGGGTCAGGACACTGAAGCTTTCTTT.

CDR3 sequence (DNA): TGTGCCAGCAGTTACGGCGGAGCTAACTATGGCTACACCTTC. Encoded protein: CASSYGGANYGYTF. The chain uses TRBV6-2 or TRBV6-3 and TRBJ1-2; D is unclear. Germline CDR1 is MNHEY and CDR2 is SVGEGT. There are 14 residues in the CDR3. Trimming pared 2 bases from V and 0 bases from J, leaving 7 bases between.

The chain joins TRBV2 to TRBJ1-5, with TRBD1 as a possible D gene (6 bases). Germline CDR1 and CDR2: SNHLY and FYNNEI. V was pared by 5 bases and J by 4 bases, with 12 bases between. This CDR3 has 14 residues. The CDR3 DNA reads TGTGCCAGCAGTTCACAGGGACGGAATCAGCCCCAGCATTTT. It specifies CASSSQGRNQPQHF.

The rearrangement uses TRBV5-1 and TRBJ2-5, with 12 bases matching TRBD2. This CDR3 contains 15 residues. Germline CDR1 and CDR2: SGHRS and YFSETQ. With V trimmed by 4 bases and J by 4 bases, 5 bases remained unmatched. The CDR3: CASSPSGGGLETQYF. The CDR3, as DNA: TGCGCCAGCAGCCCTAGCGGGGGGGGTCTAGAGACCCAGTACTTC. Looking up the rest from reference TRBV5-1 and TRBJ2-5 gives the full variable domain: KAGVTQTPRYLIKTRGQQVTLSCSPISGHRSVSWYQQTPGQGLQFLFEYFSETQRNKGNFPGRFSGRQFSNSRSEMNVSTLELGDSALYLCASSPSGGGLETQYFGPGTRLLVL.

This clone showed up just a few times. The genes are TRBV18 and TRBJ1-5, with a tentative D call TRBD1 (5 bases). Trimming took off 0 bases at V and 7 bases at J, with 16 bases between the two ends. CDR1 KGHSH and CDR2 LQKENI come from the germline V gene. The CDR3 spans 16 residues. CDR3 in amino acids: CASSPPGRGERQPQHF. For the CDR3, the DNA is TGTGCCAGCTCACCACCGGGGAGGGGTGAGAGGCAGCCCCAGCATTTT.

This clone was seen once. The V call is TRBV6-2 or TRBV6-3, the J call TRBJ1-1; 8 bases are a match to TRBD1. The CDR3 contains 16 residues. After removal of 2 bases from V and 3 bases from J, the junction contained 8 bases not matched to a gene. Germline values: CDR1 MNHEY, CDR2 SVGEGT. The CDR3 sequence: CASSYVRGQVHTEAFF. In DNA form, the CDR3 reads TGTGCCAGCAGTTACGTCAGGGGGCAGGTACACACTGAAGCTTTCTTT.

The chain couples TRBV2 to TRBJ1-5; TRBD1 matches at 7 bases. Germline assignment: CDR1 SNHLY and CDR2 FYNNEI. The CDR3 has 17 amino acids. Trimming took 2 bases from V and 0 from J; bases not matched to a gene: 7. The DNA for the CDR3 is TGTGCCAGCAGTGAAAGACAGGGAATGAGTAGCAATCAGCCCCAGCATTTT. Translation: CASSERQGMSSNQPQHF.